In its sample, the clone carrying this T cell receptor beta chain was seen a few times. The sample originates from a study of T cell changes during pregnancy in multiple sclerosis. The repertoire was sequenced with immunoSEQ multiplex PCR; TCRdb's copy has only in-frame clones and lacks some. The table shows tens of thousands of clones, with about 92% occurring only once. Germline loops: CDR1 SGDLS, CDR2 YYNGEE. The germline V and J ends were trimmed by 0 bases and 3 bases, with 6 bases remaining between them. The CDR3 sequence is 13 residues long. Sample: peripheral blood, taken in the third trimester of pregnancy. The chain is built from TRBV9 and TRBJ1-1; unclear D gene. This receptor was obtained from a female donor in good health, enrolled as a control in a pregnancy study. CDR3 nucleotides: TGTGCCAGCAGCGTAGTCACAGACACTGAAGCTTTCTTT. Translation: CASSVVTDTEAFF.